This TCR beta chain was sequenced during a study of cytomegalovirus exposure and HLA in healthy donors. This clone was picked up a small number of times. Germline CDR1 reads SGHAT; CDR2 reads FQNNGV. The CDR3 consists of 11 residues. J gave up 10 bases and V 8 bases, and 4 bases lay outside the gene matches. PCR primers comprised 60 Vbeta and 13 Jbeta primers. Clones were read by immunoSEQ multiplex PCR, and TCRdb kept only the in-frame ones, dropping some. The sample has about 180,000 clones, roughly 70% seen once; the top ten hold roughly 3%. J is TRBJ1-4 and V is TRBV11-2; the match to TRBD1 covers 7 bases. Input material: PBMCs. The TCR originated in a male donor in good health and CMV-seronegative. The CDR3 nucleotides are TGTGCCAGCCGACAGGGACCAAAACTGTTTTTT. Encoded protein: CASRQGPKLFF.